A selection of T cell receptor beta chains follows, all from one sample in a study of T-cell reconstitution after alpha-beta-depleted transplantation in children. In TCRdb, the PCR reads were re-called with MiXCR into one record per CDR3 protein. This table has more than 40,000 distinct CDR3 sequences, approximately 8.7% appearing once. Source: PBMCs, mostly from graft donor cells, taken 60 days after TCRalphabeta/CD19-depleted stem cell transplant. These receptors were obtained from a male patient between 2 and 15 years old who had a stem cell transplant for chronic granulomatous disease, so the T cells may come from the graft donor. CDR3s include the opening cysteine and the closing phenylalanine or tryptophan. D genes are given only for firm matches. Clone size is given for some rows only: seen once, a few or many times, or a class if the clone is expanded.

J,D,size,V,DNA,CDR3
TRBJ1-3,NA,many,TRBV20-1,TGCAGTGCTAGAGATAGGGAGGGAATTGGAAACACCATATATTTT,CSARDREGIGNTIYF
TRBJ2-7,TRBD2,many,TRBV4-2,TGTGCCAGCAGCCAAGGGGCCTCGGGAGGATTCGAGCAGTACTTC,CASSQGASGGFEQYF
TRBJ1-5,NA,few,TRBV7-2,TGTGCCAGCAGCGAGTTTTATAGCAATCAGCCCCAGCATTTT,CASSEFYSNQPQHF
TRBJ1-3,NA,NA,TRBV7-9,TGTGCCAGCAGCTTGTGGGGGGGGACAACTGGAAACACCATATATTTT,CASSLWGGTTGNTIYF
TRBJ1-4,TRBD1,many,TRBV10-3,TGTGCCATCAGTGCCAATATACAGGGGAAGAATGAAAAACTGTTTTTT,CAISANIQGKNEKLFF
TRBJ1-4,NA,many,TRBV4-1,TGCGCCAGCAGCTTCCCAATGGGGAGGGACCTTTCTGAAAAACTGTTTTTT,CASSFPMGRDLSEKLFF
TRBJ2-4,TRBD1,few,TRBV28,TGTGCCAGCAGTCCGGTCAAGGACAGGGAAAACATTCAGTACTTC,CASSPVKDRENIQYF
TRBJ2-7,NA,many,TRBV4-1,TGCGCCAGCAGCCCCCGGGTTTTTGAAGGCGGGGAGCAGTACTTC,CASSPRVFEGGEQYF
TRBJ2-6,NA,few,TRBV11-2,TGTGCCAGCAGCTTATGGGGGGCTGGGGCCAACGTCCTGACTTTC,CASSLWGAGANVLTF
TRBJ1-1,NA,NA,TRBV29-1,TGCAGCGTTAACAGGGAGTTGAACACTGAAGCTTTCTTT,CSVNRELNTEAFF
TRBJ2-7,NA,many,TRBV20-1,TGCAGTGCATCGCCCCCCATCCGCTCCTACGAGCAGTACTTC,CSASPPIRSYEQYF
TRBJ2-7,TRBD2,many,TRBV9,TGTGCCAGCAGCCCCCGACTCCTTAGCGGGAGTGACGAGCAGTACTTC,CASSPRLLSGSDEQYF
TRBJ2-7,TRBD2,many,TRBV5-1,TGCGCCAGCAGCTTGGAACTAGCGGGAGTCTCTCGCATCTACGAGCAGTACTTC,CASSLELAGVSRIYEQYF
TRBJ2-7,NA,many,TRBV14,TGTGCCAGCAGCCTTGGGTTGGGACGGCTCTACGAGCAGTACTTC,CASSLGLGRLYEQYF
TRBJ1-2,NA,NA,TRBV19,TGTGCCAGTAGGAAAGGGGACTATGGCTACACCTTC,CASRKGDYGYTF
TRBJ2-5,NA,NA,TRBV3-1,TGTGCCAGCAGCCAATACGCAGGGGACCAAGAGACCCAGTACTTC,CASSQYAGDQETQYF
TRBJ1-4,NA,NA,TRBV12-3/TRBV12-4,TGTGCCAGCTCAAACGGGATTACCAGCGGAAAACTGTTTTTT,CASSNGITSGKLFF
TRBJ1-6,NA,few,TRBV7-2,TGTGCCAGCAGCCCCCGCAGGGGCACCTATAATTCACCCCTCCACTTT,CASSPRRGTYNSPLHF
TRBJ1-1,NA,NA,TRBV7-2,TGTGCCAGCAGCTTAGCAGGAACAGCTAACACTGAAGCTTTCTTT,CASSLAGTANTEAFF
TRBJ2-1,NA,many,TRBV27,TGTGCCAGCAGTCAGAGCATCCGGGCCAACAATGAGCAGTTCTTC,CASSQSIRANNEQFF
TRBJ2-1,TRBD1,many,TRBV15,TGTGCCACTGCAGTAGGGACAGGCGTTTACAATGAGCAGTTCTTC,CATAVGTGVYNEQFF
TRBJ1-5,NA,few,TRBV18,TGTGCCAGCTCCATAAGGCGGGGTCAGCCCCAGCATTTT,CASSIRRGQPQHF